This TCR beta chain came from a study of T cells expressing NK-cell markers. Whole-study context: Sequenced donors, eight in total, included seven who were HCMV-seropositive and one who was seronegative. Findings and caveats of the study: Five to seven of the donors carried dominant NKG2C+ clonotypes that took up about 1.0-7.0% of their CD8+ T cells.

About this clonotype itself: Its antigen is not identified.

There are 15 residues in the CDR3. Looked up from germline, CDR1 is MDHEN and CDR2 is SYDVKM. TCRdb re-called the 5' RACE reads, yielding one record per CDR3 amino acid sequence without DNA. This sample's table has some 190,000 distinct CDR3 sequences. The sample was blood T cells: a sorted CD56 or NKG2C T cell subset, CD4+ or CD8+ T cells, or bulk PBMC T cells (not recorded which). The chain is built from TRBV28 and TRBJ2-5; the TCRdb call, TRBD2, lacks DNA for checking. The receptor comes from a man aged 18 to 69 in good health. CDR3 sequence: CASSLAGETQETQYF.